A selection of T cell receptor beta chains follows, all from one sample in a study of monozygotic twins with inflammatory bowel disease. Reprocessing the 5' RACE reads, TCRdb reports a single entry for every CDR3 protein and omits DNA. The sample is made up of approximately 330,000 distinct CDR3 sequences, and the top ten hold roughly 2% of it. The source material was blood. Receptor source: a human donor with ulcerative colitis or Crohn's disease, or a healthy co-twin of an affected twin (not recorded which). Each CDR3 is given with its conserved first and last residue.

J | length | V | CDR3
TRBJ1-1 | 15 | TRBV20-1 | CSARDRGPSNTEAFF
TRBJ1-2 | 16 | TRBV30 | CASSPGQGDSNYGYTF
TRBJ2-3 | 15 | TRBV10-3 | CAISEQDFTLDTQYF
TRBJ2-3 | 14 | TRBV10-3 | CAISEGEEADTQYF
TRBJ2-1 | 13 | TRBV19 | CASSTTLYNEQFF
TRBJ2-7 | 18 | TRBV28 | CASSSAPLRTELTYEQYF
TRBJ1-5 | 14 | TRBV20-1 | CSAPSDRGDQPQHF
TRBJ2-1 | 16 | TRBV4-1 | CASSQDPSNSYNEQFF
TRBJ2-1 | 13 | TRBV20-1 | CSASGNSYNEQFF
TRBJ2-1 | 11 | TRBV12-5 | CASASHNEQFF
TRBJ1-5 | 12 | TRBV12-3/TRBV12-4 | CASTRGNQPQHF
TRBJ2-2 | 14 | TRBV12-3/TRBV12-4 | CASRGQGGTGELVF
TRBJ1-3 | 20 | TRBV14 | CASSQLTFVVGTDSGNTIYF
TRBJ1-4 | 17 | TRBV12-3/TRBV12-4 | CASSFGRTGATNEKLFF
TRBJ1-1 | 11 | TRBV4-1 | CASSQGRDAFF
TRBJ1-5 | 15 | TRBV20-1 | CSAMLMGYGNQPQHF
TRBJ2-1 | 13 | TRBV2 | CASQATGRNEQFF
TRBJ1-5 | 15 | TRBV19 | CASSISGQVNQPQHF
TRBJ1-4 | 15 | TRBV20-1 | CSAPSSGADNEKLFF
TRBJ1-5 | 20 | TRBV6-2/TRBV6-3 | CASSYTTGRGRPGGNQPQHF
TRBJ2-5 | 16 | TRBV12-3/TRBV12-4 | CASSFLREDHQETQYF
TRBJ2-7 | 14 | TRBV2 | CASNPGTGRYEQYF
TRBJ2-3 | 16 | TRBV9 | CASSLQTGHSTDTQYF
TRBJ1-1 | 15 | TRBV18 | CASSLSGTGGTEAFF
TRBJ2-2 | 13 | TRBV25-1 | CASSRQGMGELFF
TRBJ1-5 | 17 | TRBV12-3/TRBV12-4 | CASSLSTGPRSNQPQHF
TRBJ2-5 | 15 | TRBV7-9 | CASSQGNRAQETQYF
TRBJ2-3 | 16 | TRBV5-1 | CASSLDGEKRTDTQYF
TRBJ2-7 | 11 | TRBV29-1 | CSVGTRYEQYF
TRBJ2-7 | 15 | TRBV6-1 | CASSRSAGQGREQYF
TRBJ2-2 | 17 | TRBV4-2 | CASSQDSGGANTGELFF
TRBJ1-2 | 14 | TRBV28 | CASSPVRAIYGYTF
TRBJ2-3 | 19 | TRBV20-1 | CSARRSTGLGGKYVDTQYF
TRBJ2-2 | 15 | TRBV4-3 | CASSPGRGQTGELFF
TRBJ2-2 | 16 | TRBV28 | CASSPRWGAVTGELFF
TRBJ2-1 | 16 | TRBV15 | CATSRDTTGGRNEQFF
TRBJ2-7 | 15 | TRBV7-8 | CASSPRQYTPSEQYF
TRBJ2-7 | 15 | TRBV12-3/TRBV12-4 | CASSRQGGQIYEQYF
TRBJ2-5 | 16 | TRBV20-1 | CSAPEWPGRREETQYF
TRBJ1-1 | 12 | TRBV27 | CASSSPYTEAFF
TRBJ2-1 | 16 | TRBV11-3 | CASSLDPGASYNEQFF
TRBJ2-5 | 12 | TRBV20-1 | CSAGLAGETQYF
TRBJ1-2 | 12 | TRBV6-1 | CASLADSYGYTF
TRBJ1-2 | 13 | TRBV15 | CATRVSGNYGYTF
TRBJ2-5 | 16 | TRBV6-1 | CASSRSGSGGQETQYF
TRBJ1-1 | 12 | TRBV30 | CAWNLVNTEAFF
TRBJ2-3 | 16 | TRBV4-3 | CASSQAGGLTTDTQYF
TRBJ1-1 | 13 | TRBV27 | CASSPGTDTEAFF
TRBJ2-5 | 21 | TRBV12-3/TRBV12-4 | CASSLALGWTADSGRQETQYF
TRBJ2-3 | 13 | TRBV11-2 | CASSGLRTDTQYF
TRBJ1-6 | 15 | TRBV30 | CALERMASYNSPLHF